This T cell receptor beta chain was sequenced during a study of beta chain features in type 1 diabetes (dated by TCRdb to 2016 to 2018). Notes on the research overall: Patients and healthy donors did not differ in mean age, gender distribution, total cell number or subset yield. A total of 85 million to 140 million sorted cells were examined across all samples, and a strong correlation was observed between cell number per subset and RNA yield. In the study, recently diagnosed type 1 diabetes patients and matched healthy donors were compared on the TCRB repertoires of their sorted circulating CD4+ T cell subsets. Regulatory and stem cell-like memory subsets were isolated from only 8 patients and about eight healthy donors, whereas naive and central memory subsets came from all 30 or so donors.

A word on this clone: There is no known antigen for this receptor. Base qualities are missing; no much larger clone stands one base away.

From cysteine to phenylalanine, the CDR3 is 13 amino acids long. Only CDR3 DNA is held: 39 bases, read in frame from base 1. The germline V gene encodes CDR1 SGHNT and CDR2 YYREEE (reference sequence). V loses 6 bases at its end and J loses 5 bases; junction bases beyond the gene matches: 6. Each donor gave one peripheral blood draw, averaging approximately 120 mL, which was collected into heparinised tubes. A BD FACSAria II and a panel including CD45RO, CCR7, CD25, CD127, CD95 and CD27 were used to sort naive, central memory, regulatory and stem cell-like memory CD4+ T cells. Every sorted population had a purity above 95%. PBMCs were isolated right away by Lymphoprep density gradient centrifugation and were stained directly, without culture. So that batch effects would be minimized, each experiment stained and sorted samples in pairs, pairing one healthy donor with one patient. The full study reports these points: Shorter templates might have been favored by PCR, but patient and control samples were amplified and corrected together, so both groups would have been affected equally by any skew. At VDJ recombination sites, type 1 diabetes patients had fewer insertions and more deleted nucleotides, which implies abnormalities in thymic rearrangement. Naive, central memory and regulatory TCRB repertoires appeared to be more alike among patients than among healthy donors. HLA sub-analyses involved small numbers of individuals, so any influence of HLA type on TCRB rearrangement remained unresolved. A moderate but significant shortening of TCRB CDR3 length was observed in type 1 diabetes patients in all four CD4+ subsets. Because cDNA rather than genomic DNA was sequenced, highly expressing activated cells could have been over-represented, although no difference in activation and CD3 levels was found between groups.

The entire amount of isolated RNA was reverse transcribed using the High Capacity cDNA Reverse Transcription Kit, so the sequenced TCRB transcripts were expressed ones. Naive, central memory and regulatory T cell samples underwent deep immunoSEQ sequencing, averaging about 3.5 million total reads per sample. After sorted cells were lysed in RLT buffer, RNA was extracted with DNase-treated RNeasy Micro or Mini kits, with the choice depending on cell number. Each cell subset was processed separately to prevent cross-contamination, with patient and healthy donor samples processed together. The immunoSEQ multiplex PCR was used to amplify TCRB sequences from cDNA, generating 87-bp fragments that spanned the CDR3 region. The amplicons were sequenced using the Illumina HiSeq platform. The paper's data handling went like this. Synthetic template baselines were used to correct PCR bias computationally, reads within Hamming distance 2 were collapsed together, and singletons that could not be merged were discarded. Reads were aligned to IMGT to assign V, D and J genes, CDR3 length, and insertions or deletions at six rearrangement sites. Within each subset, clonotype counts were normalized to sorted cell number, after which true diversity and Gini coefficients were computed with the tcR R package. The overlap coefficient, calculated on TCRB nucleotide sequences, was used to measure repertoire sharing. As a proxy for the pre-selection repertoire, out-of-frame TCRB sequences from naive cells were analyzed. Not all clones reach the TCRdb copy of this immuneACCESS table, which keeps in-frame sequences only. Checked studies attribute under half of the gap to unresolved V genes and leave the rest unexplained. The D gene and trimming were derived from the DNA, and the V and J assignments and clone size from that table. Across this sample there are some 330,000 clones, with 10% to 15% seen only once. The biggest ten clones account for 0.0095% to 0.011% of the sample.

The material sequenced was naive CD4+ T cells from blood. The cell subset or site label corresponds to: true naive CD4+ T cells. The rearranged segments are TRBV5-4 and TRBJ2-5, and 8 junctional nucleotides match TRBD2. This clonotype originated in a woman aged 18-30 years with type 1 diabetes. CDR3 region: CASTRGGAETQYF. The DNA sequence is given as TGTGCCAGCACACGGGGGGGCGCGGAGACCCAGTACTTC.